Each of the 27 T cell receptor beta chains below was sequenced from the same sample in a study of blood T cells in healthy people across ages (dated by TCRdb to between 2015 and 2016). The library relied on 5' RACE. Sequencer: Illumina HiSeq 2500. A second PCR of about 7 to 12 cycles was performed with a sample-barcoded 5' primer and a J-beta primer mix. TCRdb handled the public reads itself, with Q25 trimming in fastp and clone calling in MiXCR, and kept productive beta chains. Each record represents a unique CDR3 protein, reported with the most common genes and DNA among its rows. The sample includes about 620,000 distinct CDR3 sequences, with 40% to 65% observed a single time. Jointly, the top ten make up approximately 12% of the sample. Material for sequencing was blood. The origin of the receptors is a woman older than 75 in good health.

About this clonotype itself: This may stem from a read error, because a much larger clone lies one nucleotide away. The chain uses TRBV27 and TRBJ2-3, with 12 bases lining up with TRBD2. CDR1 and CDR2 (germline): MNHEY, SMNVEV (reference sequence). The CDR3 runs 18 residues. The CDR3 DNA sequence: TGTGCCAGCAGTTTACTCTTCCCTAGCGGGGGGGGCCGGGATATGCAGTATTTT. Its translation is CASSLLFPSGGGRDMQYF.

This clonotype is a singleton in its sample. A clone one base away is much larger, so this may be a read error. The V gene is TRBV20-1, the J gene TRBJ2-3; weak D call: TRBD2 (6 bases). CDR1 is DFQATT, CDR2 SNEGSKA, per germline (reference sequence). The CDR3 loop spans 15 amino acids. Trimming removed 5 bases at V and 5 bases at J, with 20 bases between. The CDR3 here is CSAAGTPLRIDTQYF. In nucleotides, the CDR3 is TGCAGTGCTGCCGGGACTCCACTCCGCATAGATACGCAGTATTTT.

This clonotype has more than one count but fewer than ten. The chain uses TRBV5-1 and TRBJ2-2; no clear D. The CDR3 runs 13 residues. The germline CDR1 and CDR2 sequences are SGHRS and YFSETQ. V lost 3 bases to trimming and J lost 6 bases, with 9 bases between them. CDR3 sequence: CASSSEGPGELFF. The CDR3 DNA reads TGCGCCAGCAGCTCGGAAGGGCCCGGGGAGCTGTTTTTT.

The chain joins TRBV6-2 or TRBV6-3 to TRBJ2-7; D may be TRBD1 (6 bases). Trimming shortened V by 6 bases and J by 7 bases, and 16 bases separated the two germline ends. The CDR3 extends over 13 amino acids. CDR1 is MNHEY and CDR2 is SVGEGT in the germline V gene. In DNA form, the CDR3 reads TGTGCCAGCAGCGGGACATCAACACGGGAGCAGTACTTC. Translating gives CASSGTSTREQYF.

This clonotype was seen at least ten times. The chain recombines TRBV4-1 with TRBJ2-1; 9 bases map to TRBD2. There are 16 residues in the CDR3. The germline gives CDR1 MGHRA, CDR2 YSYEKL. V dropped 2 bases and J dropped 9; count of bases not matched to a gene: 11. CDR3 DNA sequence: TGCGCCAGCAGCCAACAGACTAGCGGACAGAAGCTTGAGCAGTTCTTC. Residues: CASSQQTSGQKLEQFF.

This clonotype was seen only a few times. The gene calls are TRBV27 and TRBJ2-7; D possibly corresponds to TRBD2 (6 bases). The CDR3 has 16 amino acids. The V gene's germline CDR1 is MNHEY and CDR2 SMNVEV (reference sequence). V was cut by 11 bases and J by 0 bases, with 23 bases left in between. In DNA form, the CDR3 reads TGTGCCTCCTCAGCGGCGGGCGGGGACTTCTCCTACGAGCAGTACTTC. The encoded protein is CASSAAGGDFSYEQYF.

This clonotype was seen repeatedly, ten times or more. The rearrangement joins TRBV29-1 to TRBJ2-1, with 11 bases identical to TRBD2. The V segment lost 7 bases and the J segment 7 bases; nucleotides outside the gene matches: 12. Germline lookup yields CDR1 SQVTM and CDR2 ANQGSEA. The CDR3 loop spans 15 amino acids. As DNA, the CDR3 is TGCAGCGCTAAACGGGATAGCGGGGGGGGGAATGAGCAGTTCTTC. Its translation is CSAKRDSGGGNEQFF.

This clonotype appeared once. The V and J genes are TRBV14 and TRBJ2-4; no definite D call. The end of the DNA is better explained by TRBJ2-5, so the J call may be wrong. The germline CDR1 and CDR2 sequences are SGHDN and FVKESK. The CDR3 is made up of 14 amino acids. The CDR3 DNA sequence: TGTGCCAGCAGCCACCTGACCATTCAAGAGACCCAGTACTTC. As protein: CASSHLTIQETQYF.

On this clonotype: One end of the junction varies from germline; a read error may be responsible. The rearrangement joins TRBV5-1 to TRBJ2-7; D perhaps matches TRBD1 (6 bases). The CDR3 length is 16 residues. Looked up from germline, CDR1 is SGHRS and CDR2 is YFSETQ. The CDR3 protein is CASSMNPGQGAYKQYF. The CDR3 DNA sequence: TGCGCCAGCAGCATGAATCCGGGACAAGGCGCCTACAAGCAGTACTTC. Filled out from reference TRBV5-1 and TRBJ2-7, the complete variable domain reads KAGVTQTPRYLIKTRGQQVTLSCSPISGHRSVSWYQQTPGQGLQFLFEYFSETQRNKGNFPGRFSGRQFSNSRSEMNVSTLELGDSALYLCASSMNPGQGAYKQYFGPGTRLTVT.

This clonotype was counted at least ten times. The rearrangement links TRBV6-5 to TRBJ2-3; D may be TRBD2 (5 bases). CDR3 length: 11 amino acids. The germline V gene has CDR1 MNHEY and CDR2 SVGAGI. Trimming shortened V by 8 bases and J by 9 bases, and 12 bases separated the two germline ends. The CDR3 protein is CASRRAETQYF. The DNA for the CDR3 is TGTGCCAGCCGTAGAGCGGAGACGCAGTATTTT.

This clonotype occurred many times. This sequence joins TRBV5-1 and TRBJ2-2; 8 bases fit TRBD2. Germline V lookup: CDR1 SGHRS, CDR2 YFSETQ. After removal of 4 bases from V and 7 bases from J, the junction contained 6 bases not matched to a gene. This CDR3 comprises 14 residues. Written as DNA, the CDR3 is TGCGCCAGCAGCCTGGGGCTAGCGGGCGGGGAGCTGTTTTTT. Encoded protein: CASSLGLAGGELFF.

A remark on this clonotype: The junction differs from germline at one of its ends, possibly a read error. The chain couples TRBV3-1 to TRBJ2-2; 9 bases map to TRBD2. The CDR3 runs 15 residues. Germline V gene data show CDR1 as LGHDT and CDR2 as YNNKEL (reference sequence). CDR3 amino acids: CAGSPSGTNTGELFF. CDR3 coding DNA: TGTGCCGGCAGCCCTAGCGGGACGAACACCGGGGAGCTGTTTTTT.

This chain connects TRBV4-3 to TRBJ2-7; TRBD1 is a possible D gene (5 bases). The V and J ends lost 3 bases and 0 bases respectively, with 9 bases between them. The CDR3 runs to 14 residues. CDR1 and CDR2 (germline): LGHNA, YSLEER. The CDR3 is CASSQRTYSYEQYF. The CDR3 DNA reads as TGCGCCAGCAGCCAGAGGACATACTCCTACGAGCAGTACTTC.

The chain links TRBV4-1 to TRBJ1-2; D gene unclear. There are 15 residues in the CDR3. Trimming shortened V by 0 bases and J by 5 bases, and 13 bases separated the two germline ends. The germline gives CDR1 MGHRA, CDR2 YSYEKL. The CDR3 coding sequence is TGCGCCAGCAGCCAAGACCTGAGACGCGGATATGGCTACACCTTC. Protein product: CASSQDLRRGYGYTF.

The sample holds many counts of this clonotype. The CDR3 DNA sequence: TGCGCCAGCAGCCAGGGGAGCGGGCCCTCCTACAATGAGCAGTTCTTC. Translating it yields CASSQGSGPSYNEQFF. The chain recombines TRBV4-1 with TRBJ2-1; D is possibly TRBD2 (6 bases). The CDR3 consists of 16 residues. V dropped 3 bases and J dropped 0 bases, with 12 bases sitting between them. Germline loops: CDR1 MGHRA, CDR2 YSYEKL.

This clonotype has more than one count but fewer than ten. The V call is TRBV5-5, the J call TRBJ1-1; D is unclear. The CDR3 is 14 amino acids. Trimming left V 0 bases short and J 1 base short, with 7 bases between. Germline CDR1 and CDR2: SGHKS and YYEKEE (reference sequence). The CDR3 here is CASSLGAQNTEAFF. The CDR3 nucleotides are TGTGCCAGCAGCTTGGGTGCCCAGAACACTGAAGCTTTCTTT.

Note on this clonotype: A single base separates this from a much larger clone, so it may be a read error. J is TRBJ2-7 and V is TRBV25-1, with a possible D match to TRBD1 (6 bases). V was shortened by 10 bases and J by 7 bases, with 17 bases between the two germline ends. CDR3 length: 12 residues. CDR1 and CDR2 (germline): MGHDK, SYGVNS. The CDR3: CATRGPAREQYF. DNA for the CDR3: TGTGCCACCAGGGGTCCCGCCAGGGAGCAGTACTTC.

V is TRBV6-1 and J is TRBJ2-7; D ambiguous. The CDR3 sequence is 15 residues long. Trimming left V 1 base short and J 0 bases short, with 10 bases between. Germline values: CDR1 MNHNS, CDR2 SASEGT. The CDR3 loop is CASSEGDLSSYEQYF. The CDR3 DNA is TGTGCCAGCAGTGAAGGCGACCTGAGCTCCTACGAGCAGTACTTC.

This chain uses TRBV29-1 with TRBJ2-1, with D possibly matching TRBD2 (5 bases). This CDR3 contains 15 residues. CDR1 is SQVTM, CDR2 ANQGSEA, per germline. V was pared by 7 bases and J by 2 bases, with 18 bases between. The CDR3: CSARGRLRAYNEQFF. The CDR3 region has the DNA TGCAGCGCCCGCGGGCGCCTAAGGGCCTACAATGAGCAGTTCTTC.

Points on this clonotype: A much larger clone lies a single base off, so this may be a read error. The V gene is TRBV7-2, the J gene TRBJ1-1; possible D gene TRBD1, 6 bases. Germline V lookup: CDR1 SGHTA, CDR2 FQGNSA. The CDR3 length is 14 residues. CDR3 in amino acids: CTSTLGGLGTEAFF. CDR3 coding DNA: TGTACCAGCACCTTAGGGGGGCTAGGCACTGAAGCTTTCTTT.

Comments on this clonotype: The junction and the germline gene differ at one end; a read error may be behind it. J is TRBJ1-1 and V is TRBV2, with D possibly being TRBD1 (6 bases). The V gene's germline CDR1 is SNHLY and CDR2 FYNNEI. The CDR3 has 14 residues. The CDR3 nucleotides read TGTGCCAGCAAGAGGACAGACATGAACACTGGAGCTTTCTTT. This sequence encodes CASKRTDMNTGAFF.

The chain employs TRBV7-9 and TRBJ1-2; D gene ambiguous. CDR3 length equals 15 residues. CDR1 SEHNR and CDR2 FQNEAQ come from the germline V gene (reference sequence). The V end lost 5 bases, the J end lost 7 bases, and 20 bases lay between the germline ends. The CDR3 region has the DNA TGTGCCAGCAGCGTAAACCCCGCCCCGGCGGGTGGCTACACCTTC. Protein sequence: CASSVNPAPAGGYTF.

This clonotype came up many times. In DNA, the CDR3 is TGTGCCAGCAGCCCCCAACCTGGGTATGAGCAGTTCTTC. Translating it yields CASSPQPGYEQFF. The chain carries TRBV9 and TRBJ2-1, with D hard to call. This CDR3 comprises 13 residues. Germline V lookup: CDR1 SGDLS, CDR2 YYNGEE. Trimming shortened V by 4 bases and J by 8 bases, and 13 bases separated the two germline ends.

Concerning this clonotype: A much larger clone sits a single nucleotide away, making a read error possible. This chain joins TRBV5-6 and TRBJ2-3; D might be TRBD1 or TRBD2, each matching 5 bases. The germline V gene encodes CDR1 SGHDT and CDR2 YYEEEE. There are 17 residues in the CDR3. The CDR3 protein is CASSLFGTGRPTDTRYF. CDR3 nucleotides: TGTGCCAGCAGCTTGTTTGGGACCGGACGTCCAACAGATACGCGGTATTTT.

The gene calls are TRBV12-3 or TRBV12-4 and TRBJ1-2, with a weak D call TRBD1 (5 bases). This CDR3 contains 15 residues. Trimming took off 2 bases at V and 2 bases at J, with 12 bases between the two ends. CDR3 in amino acids: CASSLRAGHNYGYTF. The CDR3 bases are TGTGCCAGCAGTTTAAGGGCAGGGCACAACTATGGCTACACCTTC.

This clonotype has a handful of counts. The chain recombines TRBV11-2 with TRBJ2-1, with D possibly TRBD2 on 5 matching bases. Trimming cost V 5 bases and J 7 bases, with 18 bases left between them. The CDR3 runs 15 residues. Germline V lookup: CDR1 SGHAT, CDR2 FQNNGV. The CDR3 spells CASSPLNRGMNEQFF. The CDR3 DNA is TGTGCCAGCAGCCCACTTAACCGAGGGATGAATGAGCAGTTCTTC.

The rearrangement joins TRBV20-1 to TRBJ2-2, with 10 bases matching TRBD2. The germline V gene has CDR1 DFQATT and CDR2 SNEGSKA (reference sequence). The CDR3 has 16 residues. J was trimmed by 1 base and V by 5 bases; bases with no gene match: 7. The CDR3 region is CSAGLPSGGNTGELFF. DNA for the CDR3: TGCAGTGCTGGCCTCCCTAGCGGGGGGAACACCGGGGAGCTGTTTTTT.